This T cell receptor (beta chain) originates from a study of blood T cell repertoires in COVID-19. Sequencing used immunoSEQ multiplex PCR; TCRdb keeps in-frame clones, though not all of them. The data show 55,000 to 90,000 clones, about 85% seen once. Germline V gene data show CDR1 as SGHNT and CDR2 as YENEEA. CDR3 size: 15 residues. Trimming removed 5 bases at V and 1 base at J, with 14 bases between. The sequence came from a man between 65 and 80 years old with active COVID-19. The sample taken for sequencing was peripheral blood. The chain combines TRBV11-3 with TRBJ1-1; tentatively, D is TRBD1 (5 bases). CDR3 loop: CASSTHRGSNTEAFF. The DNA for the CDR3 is TGTGCCAGCAGCACCCACCGGGGGTCGAACACTGAAGCTTTCTTT.